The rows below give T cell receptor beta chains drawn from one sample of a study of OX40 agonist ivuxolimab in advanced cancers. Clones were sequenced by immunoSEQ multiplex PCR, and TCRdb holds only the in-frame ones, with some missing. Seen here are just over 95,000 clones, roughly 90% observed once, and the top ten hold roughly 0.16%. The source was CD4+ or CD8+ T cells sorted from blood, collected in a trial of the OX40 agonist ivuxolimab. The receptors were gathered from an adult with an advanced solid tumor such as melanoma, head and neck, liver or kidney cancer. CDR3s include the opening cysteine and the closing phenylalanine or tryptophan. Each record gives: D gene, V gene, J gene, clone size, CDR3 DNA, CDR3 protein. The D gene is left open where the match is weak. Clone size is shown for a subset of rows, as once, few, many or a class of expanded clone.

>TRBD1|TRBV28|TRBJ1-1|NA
TGTGCCAGCAGTTCCCTGGACAGGCTGTTGAACACTGAAGCTTTCTTT
CASSSLDRLLNTEAFF
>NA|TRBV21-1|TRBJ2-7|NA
TGTGCCAGCAGCAACCCGGGACTAGCGGGAGGCCGGGGCTCCTACGAGCAGTACTTC
CASSNPGLAGGRGSYEQYF
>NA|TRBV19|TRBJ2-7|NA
TGTGCCAGTAGTATAAACAGCGTGAGCTCCTACGAGCAGTACTTC
CASSINSVSSYEQYF
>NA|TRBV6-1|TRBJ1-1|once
TGTGCCAGCAGGGGGACGGTTAACACTGAAGCTTTCTTT
CASRGTVNTEAFF
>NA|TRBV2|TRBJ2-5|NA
TGTGCCAGCAAACAGGACACCCAAGAGACCCAGTACTTC
CASKQDTQETQYF
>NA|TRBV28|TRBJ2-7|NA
TGTGCCAGCAGTTTAGGGACTTCCTACGAGCAGTACTTC
CASSLGTSYEQYF
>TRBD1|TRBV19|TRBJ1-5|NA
TGTGCCAGTAGTATAGAGGGGACAGGGGTTGGTCCCCAGCATTTT
CASSIEGTGVGPQHF
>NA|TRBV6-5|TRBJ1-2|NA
TGTGCCAGCAGTCTTGCGGGGTTGGGCTACACCTTC
CASSLAGLGYTF
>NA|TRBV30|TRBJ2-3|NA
TGTGCCTGGAGTGTTCGGGGCACAGATACGCAGTATTTT
CAWSVRGTDTQYF
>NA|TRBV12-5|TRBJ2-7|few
TGTGCTAGTGGTTTGGTACTAGGGGACACCTTGAGGGAGCAGTACTTC
CASGLVLGDTLREQYF
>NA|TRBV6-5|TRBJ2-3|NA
TGTGCCAGCAGTTACCGGTCAGGGGTCACAGATACGCAGTATTTT
CASSYRSGVTDTQYF
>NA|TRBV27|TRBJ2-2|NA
TGTGCCAGCAGTTTATCACCCCAGGGTTTCACCGGGGAGCTGTTTTTT
CASSLSPQGFTGELFF
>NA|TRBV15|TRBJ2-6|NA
TGTGCCACCAGCGGTCGGGGGTCTGGGGCCAACGTCCTGACTTTC
CATSGRGSGANVLTF
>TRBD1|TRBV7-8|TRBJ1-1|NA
TGTGCCAGCAGCTTTGTGCAGGGGGCCCGCCTGAACACTGAAGCTTTCTTT
CASSFVQGARLNTEAFF
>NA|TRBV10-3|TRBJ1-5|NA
TGTGCCATCAGTGAGTCGAACGGGGCAGGGCAGCCCCAGCATTTT
CAISESNGAGQPQHF
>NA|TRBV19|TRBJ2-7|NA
TGTGCCAGTAGCCCTTGGACAGTACCCTACGAGCAGTACTTC
CASSPWTVPYEQYF
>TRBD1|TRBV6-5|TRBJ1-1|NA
TGTGCCAGCAGGTCGGCAGGGGGGAACACTGAAGCTTTCTTT
CASRSAGGNTEAFF
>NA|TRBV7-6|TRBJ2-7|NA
TGTGCCAGCAGCCGAAGGGCACCCACCTACGAGCAGTACTTC
CASSRRAPTYEQYF
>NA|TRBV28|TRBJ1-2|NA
TGTGCCAGCAGTAGGGGTTTGGGTGGCTACACCTTC
CASSRGLGGYTF
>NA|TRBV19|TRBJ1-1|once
TGTGCCACCAGCGGGATCCGGGGACAACAAGTGAACACTGAAGCTTTCTTT
CATSGIRGQQVNTEAFF
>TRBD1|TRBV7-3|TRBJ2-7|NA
TGTGCCAGCAGCTTCGGACAGGGGCCGACCTACGAGCAGTACTTC
CASSFGQGPTYEQYF
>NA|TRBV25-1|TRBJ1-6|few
TGTGCCAGCAGTCCTCGGTCCTGGGGACCCCTCCACTTT
CASSPRSWGPLHF
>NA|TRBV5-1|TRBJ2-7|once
TGCGCCAGCAGCGACGGAGGTGGGGGTACGCAGTACTTC
CASSDGGGGTQYF
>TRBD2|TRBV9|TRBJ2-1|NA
TGTGCCAGCAGCGGGGTGGGGGGGACCCCATACAATGAGCAGTTCTTC
CASSGVGGTPYNEQFF
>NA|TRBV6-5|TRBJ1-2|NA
TGTGCCAGCAGCCAGAGGCAGGGACACCTCTATGGCTACACCTTC
CASSQRQGHLYGYTF
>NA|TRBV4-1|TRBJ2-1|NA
TGCGCCAGCAGCCACCAGCTAGGGTACAATGAGCAGTTCTTC
CASSHQLGYNEQFF
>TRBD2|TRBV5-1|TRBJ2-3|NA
TGCGCCAGCAGCTCCCGGACTAGCGGGGGTCTAGGGACAGATACGCAGTATTTT
CASSSRTSGGLGTDTQYF
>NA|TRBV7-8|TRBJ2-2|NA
TGTGCCAGCAGCTTAGGGAACACCGGGGAGCTGTTTTTT
CASSLGNTGELFF
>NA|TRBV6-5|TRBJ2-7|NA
TGTGCCAGCAGGATAGGAGGCGAGCAGTACTTC
CASRIGGEQYF
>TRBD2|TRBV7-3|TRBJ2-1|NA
TGTGCCAGCAGCTTAAGGCGTTCGGCGGGACTAGCGGGCCACAATGAGCAGTTCTTC
CASSLRRSAGLAGHNEQFF
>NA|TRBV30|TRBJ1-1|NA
TGTGCCTGGATCGGTCACGGGAACACTGAAGCTTTCTTT
CAWIGHGNTEAFF
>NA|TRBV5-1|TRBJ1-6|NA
TGCGCCAGCAGCGATTACAGGGTGGGTAATTCACCCCTCCACTTT
CASSDYRVGNSPLHF
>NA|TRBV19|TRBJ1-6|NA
TGTGCCAGTAGTATCGCGGGCCAGTATAATTCACCCCTCCACTTT
CASSIAGQYNSPLHF
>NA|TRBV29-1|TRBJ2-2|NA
TGCAGCGTCGGTGAACCGACCGGGGAGCTGTTTTTT
CSVGEPTGELFF
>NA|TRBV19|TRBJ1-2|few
TGTGCCAGTCGCAGGGCGGGCGGCTACACCTTC
CASRRAGGYTF
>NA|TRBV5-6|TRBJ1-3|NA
TGTGCCAGCAGCCGGGGGGGCCTCTCTGGAAACACCATATATTTT
CASSRGGLSGNTIYF
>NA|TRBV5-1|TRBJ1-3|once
TGCGCCAGCAGCTTGGGGCCGGGAGGGGCTGGAAACACCATATATTTT
CASSLGPGGAGNTIYF
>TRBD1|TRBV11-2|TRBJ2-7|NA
TGTGCCAGCAGCTTAGATGGTGGCAGGGGGCCTTACGAGCAGTACTTC
CASSLDGGRGPYEQYF
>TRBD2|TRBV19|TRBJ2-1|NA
TGTGCCAGTAGTCTAGCGGGGATAAGCTCCTACAATGAGCAGTTCTTC
CASSLAGISSYNEQFF
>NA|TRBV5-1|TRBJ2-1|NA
TGCGCCAGCAGCTTAGGCGGGTCGGGCAATGAGCAGTTCTTC
CASSLGGSGNEQFF
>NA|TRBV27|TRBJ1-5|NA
TGTGCCAGCAGTCCCGACAGACTAAATCAGCCCCAGCATTTT
CASSPDRLNQPQHF
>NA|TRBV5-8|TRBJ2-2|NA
TGTGCCAGCAGCCCCGGCGCGCGTGCACCGACTAGTCTCACCGGGGAGCTGTTTTTT
CASSPGARAPTSLTGELFF
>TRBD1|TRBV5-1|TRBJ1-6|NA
TGCGCCAGCAGCTCGAGGACAGGCAATTCACCCCTCCACTTT
CASSSRTGNSPLHF
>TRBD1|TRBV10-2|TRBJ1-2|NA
TGCGCCAGCAGGGGACAGGGGATCGATGGCTACACCTTC
CASRGQGIDGYTF
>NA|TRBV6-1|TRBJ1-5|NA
TGTGCCAGCAGTGAAGCGCGCGGGACCTTCCAACATTTT
CASSEARGTFQHF
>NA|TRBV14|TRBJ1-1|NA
TGTGCCAGCAGCCCACAGTCATTACCGAACACTGAAGCTTTCTTT
CASSPQSLPNTEAFF
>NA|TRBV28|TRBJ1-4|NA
TGTGCCAGCACCCAGGGCCGTGAAAAACTGTTTTTT
CASTQGREKLFF
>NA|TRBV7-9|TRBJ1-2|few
TGTGCCAGCAGCTTAACAGCAGGGGTCTACGGCTACACCTTC
CASSLTAGVYGYTF
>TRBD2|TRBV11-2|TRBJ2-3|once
TGTGCCAGCAGCATGATAGCGGGGGGGATAGATACGCAGTATTTT
CASSMIAGGIDTQYF
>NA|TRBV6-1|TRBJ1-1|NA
TGTGCCAGCAGCGGGCCCGTCTGGGCTTTCTTT
CASSGPVWAFF
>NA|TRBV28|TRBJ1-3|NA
TGTGCCAGCCGGGACCCAGGATACTCTGGAAACACCATATATTTT
CASRDPGYSGNTIYF